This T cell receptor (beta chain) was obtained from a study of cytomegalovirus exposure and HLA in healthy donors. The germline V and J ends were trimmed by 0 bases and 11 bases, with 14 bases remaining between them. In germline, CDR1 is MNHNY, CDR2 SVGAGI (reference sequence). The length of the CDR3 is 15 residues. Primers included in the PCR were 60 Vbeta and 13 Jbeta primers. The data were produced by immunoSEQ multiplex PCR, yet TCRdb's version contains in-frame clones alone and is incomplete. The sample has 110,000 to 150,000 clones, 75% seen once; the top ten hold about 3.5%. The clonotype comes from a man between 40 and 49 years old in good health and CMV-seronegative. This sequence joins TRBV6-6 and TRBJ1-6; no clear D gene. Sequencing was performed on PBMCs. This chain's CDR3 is CASSYSSDGEAPLHF. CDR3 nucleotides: TGTGCCAGCAGTTACTCGAGTGACGGGGAAGCACCCCTCCACTTT.